Listed below are T cell receptor beta chains from one sample, sequenced in a study of T cell responses to AZD1222 COVID-19 vaccine. Data came from immunoSEQ multiplex PCR; TCRdb stores just in-frame clones and leaves some out. The sample holds 110,000 to 150,000 clones, 93% seen once. Sample: peripheral blood, taken on day 0 of AZD1222 vaccination. The receptors stem from an adult in good health. Each CDR3 is given with its conserved first and last residue. Fields, in order: V gene, clone size, J gene, D gene, CDR3 DNA, CDR3 protein. D genes are given only for firm matches. Rows give clone size only sometimes, using once, few, many, or a class for an expanded clone.

>TRBV6-5|NA|TRBJ2-1|TRBD2
TGTGCCAGCAGACTAGCGGAGGCCTCCTACAATGAGCAGTTCTTC
CASRLAEASYNEQFF
>TRBV29-1|once|TRBJ1-1|TRBD1
TGCAGCGTCCGACAGGGCCTGAACACTGAAGCTTTCTTT
CSVRQGLNTEAFF
>TRBV29-1|NA|TRBJ2-6|NA
TGCAGCGTTGGGTGGGGATCTGGGGCCAACGTCCTGACTTTC
CSVGWGSGANVLTF
>TRBV24-1|NA|TRBJ2-6|NA
TGTGCCACCAGTGCGGGGGTCGGGGCCAACGTCCTGACTTTC
CATSAGVGANVLTF
>TRBV24-1|NA|TRBJ1-5|NA
TGTGCCACCTCCCACCAGGGAGGTCAGCCCCAGCATTTT
CATSHQGGQPQHF
>TRBV5-1|NA|TRBJ2-2|NA
TGCGCCAGCAGCTTGGGCACAGCGAACACCGGGGAGCTGTTTTTT
CASSLGTANTGELFF
>TRBV7-9|few|TRBJ1-6|NA
TGTGCCAGCAGCTCGAACATGCGGACGGGGTCACCCCTCCACTTT
CASSSNMRTGSPLHF
>TRBV6-2/TRBV6-3|NA|TRBJ2-2|NA
TGTGCCAGCAGTCCCTTTTCTAACACCGGGGAGCTGTTTTTT
CASSPFSNTGELFF
>TRBV30|NA|TRBJ2-6|NA
TGTGCCTGGAGTGACACGGGCCAATCTGGGGCCAACGTCCTGACTTTC
CAWSDTGQSGANVLTF
>TRBV19|few|TRBJ2-7|NA
TGTGCCAGTAGTATAGGCGGCTTTGCGAGCTCCTACGAGCAGTACTTC
CASSIGGFASSYEQYF
>TRBV3-1/TRBV3-2|NA|TRBJ2-7|TRBD1
TGTGCCAGCAGCCAAGATCTACGAAGGGGGCGACGCGAGCAGTACTTC
CASSQDLRRGRREQYF
>TRBV11-3|NA|TRBJ2-7|NA
TGTGCCAGCAGCTTGTCCTCAGGGGCCCCGGAGGGGCAGTACTTC
CASSLSSGAPEGQYF
>TRBV27|NA|TRBJ2-2|TRBD2
TGTGCCAGCAGTTTACTAGCGGGAGACACCGGGGAGCTGTTTTTT
CASSLLAGDTGELFF
>TRBV12-3/TRBV12-4|NA|TRBJ1-1|NA
TGTGCCAGCAGAATATCGAACACTGAAGCTTTCTTT
CASRISNTEAFF
>TRBV11-2|NA|TRBJ2-4|NA
TGTGCCAGCAGCGCAGCGGTAGCCAAAAACATTCAGTACTTC
CASSAAVAKNIQYF
>TRBV11-2|NA|TRBJ1-1|NA
TGTGCCAGCAGCTTGGGACACACTGAAGCTTTCTTT
CASSLGHTEAFF
>TRBV28|few|TRBJ1-3|NA
TGTGCCAGCAGTTTAACAGGTGCTGGAAACACCATATATTTT
CASSLTGAGNTIYF
>TRBV4-2|NA|TRBJ2-1|TRBD2
TGTGCCAGCAGCCCTAGCGGTGATGAGCAGTTCTTC
CASSPSGDEQFF
>TRBV14|NA|TRBJ1-1|NA
TGTGCCAGCAGCCAAGCATCGTCGGGGTGGGGGGTGGACACTGAAGCTTTCTTT
CASSQASSGWGVDTEAFF
>TRBV6-2/TRBV6-3|NA|TRBJ2-7|NA
TGTGCCAGCAGCATCTTGACGTACGAGCAGTACTTC
CASSILTYEQYF
>TRBV29-1|NA|TRBJ2-1|NA
TGCAGCGTCCAACAGGGGAGGTGGAATGAGCAGTTCTTC
CSVQQGRWNEQFF
>TRBV5-1|NA|TRBJ2-1|NA
TGCGCCAGCAGCTTGAGCCGGGGCAACAATGAGCAGTTCTTC
CASSLSRGNNEQFF
>TRBV6-5|NA|TRBJ2-1|TRBD2
TGTGCCAGCGGATTAGCGGGGTCCCGTTACAATGAGCAGTTCTTC
CASGLAGSRYNEQFF
>TRBV15|NA|TRBJ2-1|TRBD2
TGTGCCACCAGCAGAGATCTAGCGGGCTCCTACAATGAGCAGTTCTTC
CATSRDLAGSYNEQFF
>TRBV5-4|few|TRBJ1-4|TRBD1
TGTGCCAGCAGCATAAACAGGGGGCAGGGTGAAAAACTGTTTTTT
CASSINRGQGEKLFF
>TRBV9|once|TRBJ1-3|NA
TGTGCCAGCAGCCCTAGAGCTGGCAACTCTGGAAACACCATATATTTT
CASSPRAGNSGNTIYF
>TRBV19|NA|TRBJ2-2|NA
TGTGCCAGTAGTGAGTTGGAGCCCACCGGGGAGCTGTTTTTT
CASSELEPTGELFF
>TRBV12-3/TRBV12-4|NA|TRBJ2-1|NA
TGTGCCAAACGAGCGGATGAGCAGTTCTTC
CAKRADEQFF
>TRBV5-4|NA|TRBJ2-1|NA
TGTGCCAGCAGCTTGGGCGGACTACAGAGCTCCTACAATGAGCAGTTCTTC
CASSLGGLQSSYNEQFF
>TRBV24-1|few|TRBJ2-1|TRBD2
TGTGCCACCAGTGATCCCGGATACTCTAGCGGGAGCTACAATGAGCAGTTCTTC
CATSDPGYSSGSYNEQFF
>TRBV9|NA|TRBJ1-3|TRBD1
TGTGCCAGCAGCGGAAACAGGGGAGACGCTGGAAACACCATATATTTT
CASSGNRGDAGNTIYF
>TRBV21-1|NA|TRBJ2-6|NA
TGTGCCAGCAGCAAAAGGGGCCAGAACAACTCTGGGGCCAACGTCCTGACTTTC
CASSKRGQNNSGANVLTF
>TRBV6-2/TRBV6-3|NA|TRBJ1-4|TRBD1
TGTGCCAGCAGCTGGACAGGGACAAATGAAAAACTGTTTTTT
CASSWTGTNEKLFF
>TRBV5-1|NA|TRBJ2-7|NA
TGCGCCAGCCTCGAGAGACAGGACTCCTACGAGCAGTACTTC
CASLERQDSYEQYF
>TRBV19|once|TRBJ1-5|NA
TGTGCCAGTAGTATAGTGGCAGGGAATCAGCCCCAGCATTTT
CASSIVAGNQPQHF
>TRBV28|NA|TRBJ1-4|NA
TGTGCCAGCAGGGCTACTAATGAAAAACTGTTTTTT
CASRATNEKLFF
>TRBV2|NA|TRBJ2-7|NA
TGTGCCAGCAGTGAGACCAGCGGTAAGGGCGAGCAGTACTTC
CASSETSGKGEQYF
>TRBV4-1|NA|TRBJ1-4|TRBD1
TGCGCCAGCAGCCAAGATACGGGGACAGGCGTTGCAACTAATGAAAAACTGTTTTTT
CASSQDTGTGVATNEKLFF
>TRBV6-2/TRBV6-3|NA|TRBJ2-2|NA
TGTGCCAGCAGCCTAAGGACAGATAACACCGGGGAGCTGTTTTTT
CASSLRTDNTGELFF
>TRBV6-1|once|TRBJ2-7|TRBD1
TGTGCCAGCAGTGAAGGGACAGGGGTCCACGAGCAGTACTTC
CASSEGTGVHEQYF
>TRBV7-9|NA|TRBJ1-5|TRBD1
TGTGCCAGCAGTTCAGGGGGTGCTCAGCCCCAGCATTTT
CASSSGGAQPQHF
>TRBV7-9|NA|TRBJ1-4|NA
TGTGCCAGCAGCTCCGGGTCGACTAATGAAAAACTGTTTTTT
CASSSGSTNEKLFF
>TRBV19|NA|TRBJ2-3|TRBD2
TGTGCCAGTAAGGAGAGCGGGAGGGCAGATACGCAGTATTTT
CASKESGRADTQYF
>TRBV19|NA|TRBJ1-2|NA
TGTGCCAGTAGATCGGGTTTGGGGGACAACTATGGCTACACCTTC
CASRSGLGDNYGYTF
>TRBV24-1|NA|TRBJ2-1|TRBD2
TGTGCCACCAGTGAGGGGACTACCCCCCGGACTGAGCAGTTCTTC
CATSEGTTPRTEQFF
>TRBV3-1/TRBV3-2|once|TRBJ2-1|NA
TGTGCCAGCAGCCAAGATTGGGCGCACTACAATGAGCAGTTCTTC
CASSQDWAHYNEQFF
>TRBV5-1|NA|TRBJ1-5|NA
TGCGCCAGCAGCTTGGGCCTGGGGGAAACAAATCAGCCCCAGCATTTT
CASSLGLGETNQPQHF
>TRBV7-9|NA|TRBJ2-1|TRBD2
TGTGCCAGCAGCCGGGGGGACAATGAGCAGTTCTTC
CASSRGDNEQFF
>TRBV4-1|NA|TRBJ2-7|TRBD2
TGCGCCAGCAGCCAAGAGCTAGCGGGAACCGAGCAGTACTTC
CASSQELAGTEQYF
>TRBV5-5|NA|TRBJ2-7|TRBD1
TGTGCCAGCAGCCAAACCGGGACAGGGTGGGGTTACGAGCAGTACTTC
CASSQTGTGWGYEQYF
>TRBV29-1|NA|TRBJ2-7|NA
TGCAGCGTTGAGATCCCTAGCGAGCCCTACGAGCAGTACTTC
CSVEIPSEPYEQYF
>TRBV30|once|TRBJ2-7|NA
TGTGCCTGGAGTGTCGCGCTAGCGAAGGAGCAGTACTTC
CAWSVALAKEQYF
>TRBV5-4|NA|TRBJ1-1|NA
TGTGCCAGCAGCTCGGGGGTAGACACTGAAGCTTTCTTT
CASSSGVDTEAFF
>TRBV5-1|NA|TRBJ2-7|NA
TGCGCCAGCAGCTTGCGGGGGTTAAGTTACGAGCAGTACTTC
CASSLRGLSYEQYF